This is a list of T cell receptor beta chains from one sample in a study of T-cell reconstitution after alpha-beta-depleted transplantation in children. In TCRdb, the PCR reads were re-called with MiXCR into one record per CDR3 protein. The table lists about 460,000 distinct CDR3 sequences, around an eighth of them singletons, with under 7% in the top ten. This material consisted of PBMCs from the stem cell graft donor, taken from the stem cell graft. These receptors were collected from a human donor who donated a stem cell graft to a child with combined immunodeficiency. CDR3s include the opening cysteine and the closing phenylalanine or tryptophan. D genes are given only for firm matches. The listing skips clone size in some rows; elsewhere it reads once, few, many or a size class.

-,-,12,TRBJ1-3,TRBV28,CASSFSANSIYF,TGTGCCAGCAGTTTCTCGGCTAATTCCATATATTTT
-,-,12,TRBJ2-1,TRBV6-1,CASSDPSTEQFF,TGTGCCAGCAGTGACCCCAGTACCGAGCAGTTCTTC
many,-,17,TRBJ2-3,TRBV29-1,CSVEDESPPGRPDTQYF,TGCAGCGTTGAAGATGAAAGCCCCCCGGGGCGTCCAGATACGCAGTATTTT
few,TRBD2,16,TRBJ2-7,TRBV5-1,CASSSLAGGPSYEQYF,TGCGCCAGCAGCTCCTTAGCGGGGGGGCCCTCCTACGAGCAGTACTTC
few,-,16,TRBJ2-1,TRBV2,CASREDFVSSYNEQFF,TGTGCCAGCAGAGAGGACTTCGTTAGCTCCTACAATGAGCAGTTCTTC
-,TRBD2,18,TRBJ2-1,TRBV20-1,CSATGLAGAPSSYNEQFF,TGCAGTGCTACCGGGCTAGCGGGGGCGCCGAGCTCCTACAATGAGCAGTTCTTC
-,-,15,TRBJ1-1,TRBV27,CASSLFPGLNTEAFF,TGTGCCAGCAGTTTATTCCCAGGGTTGAACACTGAAGCTTTCTTT
-,-,16,TRBJ1-5,TRBV15,CATSYGEGNSNQPQHF,TGTGCCACCAGCTACGGGGAGGGAAATAGCAATCAGCCCCAGCATTTT
many,TRBD1,15,TRBJ2-1,TRBV7-2,CASSYDRAPTNEQFF,TGTGCCAGCAGTTACGACAGGGCGCCTACGAATGAGCAGTTCTTC
few,TRBD1,16,TRBJ2-3,TRBV24-1,CATSDSRGQGTDTQYF,TGTGCCACCAGTGATTCCCGCGGACAGGGCACAGATACGCAGTATTTT
few,-,13,TRBJ1-3,TRBV27,CASKQSSGNTIYF,TGTGCCAGCAAACAGAGCTCTGGAAACACCATATATTTT
-,-,16,TRBJ1-5,TRBV25-1,CASSPKIGEFNQPQHF,TGTGCCAGCAGTCCTAAAATCGGGGAGTTCAATCAGCCCCAGCATTTT
-,TRBD1,14,TRBJ2-7,TRBV20-1,CSARLTGAGYEQYF,TGCAGTGCTAGACTAACAGGGGCCGGGTACGAGCAGTACTTC
many,-,14,TRBJ2-3,TRBV10-3,CAIKISGGTDTQYF,TGTGCCATCAAAATTAGCGGTGGCACAGATACGCAGTATTTT
few,-,14,TRBJ2-7,TRBV4-3,CASSQGVFAYEQYF,TGCGCCAGCAGCCAAGGGGTGTTCGCCTACGAGCAGTACTTC
few,-,15,TRBJ2-7,TRBV20-1,CSARDGGGLPYEQYF,TGCAGTGCTAGAGATGGAGGCGGACTTCCCTACGAGCAGTACTTC
-,-,15,TRBJ2-2,TRBV27,CASSIVRENTGELFF,TGTGCCAGCAGTATTGTGAGGGAGAACACCGGGGAGCTGTTTTTT
many,-,13,TRBJ2-7,TRBV29-1,CSAHQEGAYEQYF,TGCAGCGCCCACCAGGAGGGGGCCTACGAGCAGTACTTC
many,-,13,TRBJ1-5,TRBV5-1,CASSVQGNQPQHF,TGCGCCAGCAGCGTACAGGGCAATCAGCCCCAGCATTTT
-,-,14,TRBJ2-3,TRBV10-3,CAISGAVDTDTQYF,TGTGCCATCAGTGGCGCAGTCGACACAGATACGCAGTATTTT
many,-,15,TRBJ2-2,TRBV12-3/TRBV12-4,CASSLDWGRTGELFF,TGTGCCAGCAGTTTAGACTGGGGTAGAACCGGGGAGCTGTTTTTT
-,TRBD1,16,TRBJ1-1,TRBV12-3/TRBV12-4,CASSSRDRVSAAEAFF,TGTGCCAGCAGTTCCCGGGACAGGGTCTCGGCGGCTGAAGCTTTCTTT
-,TRBD1,16,TRBJ1-2,TRBV20-1,CSAWDRVTFKDYGYTF,TGCAGTGCTTGGGACAGGGTGACGTTCAAGGACTATGGCTACACCTTC
-,-,16,TRBJ2-1,TRBV6-2/TRBV6-3,CASSYSSGYKHYEQFF,TGTGCCAGCAGTTACTCTAGCGGCTACAAGCATTATGAGCAGTTCTTC
few,-,14,TRBJ2-7,TRBV2,CASSESFRGYEQYF,TGTGCCAGCAGTGAGTCCTTCCGGGGATACGAGCAGTACTTC
few,TRBD1,14,TRBJ2-3,TRBV20-1,CSARHRQGADTQYF,TGCAGTGCTAGACATAGACAGGGGGCAGATACGCAGTATTTT
few,TRBD1,15,TRBJ2-7,TRBV5-1,CASSLKPGQGNEQYF,TGCGCCAGCAGTTTGAAGCCGGGACAGGGGAACGAGCAGTACTTC
many,-,13,TRBJ1-5,TRBV24-1,CATSDDPDRPQHF,TGTGCCACCAGTGATGACCCCGACAGGCCCCAGCATTTT
few,-,15,TRBJ2-7,TRBV15,CATKRGLSSSYEQYF,TGTGCCACCAAACGCGGCCTGAGTAGCTCCTACGAGCAGTACTTC
few,TRBD1,15,TRBJ2-7,TRBV3-1,CASSQSDRGVYEQYF,TGTGCCAGCAGCCAATCAGACAGGGGGGTCTACGAGCAGTACTTC
few,TRBD1,17,TRBJ2-6,TRBV27,CASSSTGTGTGANVLTF,TGTGCCAGCAGTTCCACCGGGACAGGGACCGGGGCCAACGTCCTGACTTTC
few,-,12,TRBJ1-1,TRBV12-3/TRBV12-4,CASSFDADEAFF,TGTGCCAGCAGTTTTGATGCGGATGAAGCTTTCTTT
few,-,12,TRBJ2-7,TRBV29-1,CSVDRDGYEQYF,TGCAGCGTTGACAGGGATGGCTACGAGCAGTACTTC
few,TRBD2,19,TRBJ2-5,TRBV15,CATSRTGLAGDRYQETQYF,TGTGCCACCAGCAGGACAGGACTAGCGGGGGACAGGTACCAAGAGACCCAGTACTTC
many,-,16,TRBJ2-3,TRBV6-1,CASSQGLRRSNNTQYF,TGTGCCAGCAGCCAAGGACTGAGGCGCTCCAATAATACGCAGTATTTT
few,-,14,TRBJ2-7,TRBV10-3,CASQGSPLTYEQYF,TGTGCCTCTCAGGGCAGTCCCCTGACCTACGAGCAGTACTTC
many,-,12,TRBJ2-2,TRBV6-2/TRBV6-3,CASSFRRGELFF,TGTGCCAGCAGTTTCCGGCGCGGGGAGCTGTTTTTT
many,-,16,TRBJ2-1,TRBV29-1,CSVERPDGVFDNEQFF,TGCAGCGTTGAACGACCAGATGGAGTCTTCGACAATGAGCAGTTCTTC
-,-,14,TRBJ1-4,TRBV7-9,CASSLGREVEKLFF,TGTGCCAGCAGCTTAGGCAGGGAGGTTGAAAAACTGTTTTTT
-,-,17,TRBJ2-1,TRBV4-3,CASSLGSADSSYNEQFF,TGCGCCAGCAGCCTTGGTAGTGCGGATTCCTCCTACAATGAGCAGTTCTTC
few,-,13,TRBJ2-1,TRBV4-3,CASSRETYNEQFF,TGCGCCAGCAGCCGGGAGACTTACAATGAGCAGTTCTTC
few,-,13,TRBJ1-2,TRBV20-1,CSARSRGSYGYTF,TGCAGTGCTAGATCCCGGGGGAGCTATGGCTACACCTTC
-,-,16,TRBJ2-1,TRBV4-1,CASSQVPGPAIGEQFF,TGCGCCAGCAGCCAAGTCCCCGGACCGGCTATCGGTGAGCAGTTCTTC
-,-,15,TRBJ2-7,TRBV5-1,CASSLREGSSNEQYF,TGCGCCAGCAGTCTGAGAGAGGGCTCCTCGAACGAGCAGTACTTC
few,-,13,TRBJ2-7,TRBV5-1,CASRHWGDYEQYF,TGCGCCAGCAGACATTGGGGGGATTACGAGCAGTACTTC
many,TRBD2,16,TRBJ2-3,TRBV9,CASSILSGVRTDTQYF,TGTGCCAGCAGCATACTTAGCGGGGTCCGCACAGATACGCAGTATTTT
-,TRBD2,14,TRBJ2-3,TRBV12-3/TRBV12-4,CASKELAGAPAQYF,TGTGCCAGCAAGGAACTAGCGGGTGCCCCGGCGCAGTATTTT
-,-,12,TRBJ2-7,TRBV28,CASMGVGDEQYF,TGTGCCAGCATGGGAGTCGGCGACGAGCAGTACTTC
-,TRBD2,13,TRBJ2-7,TRBV30,CAWSGVGGSEQYF,TGTGCCTGGAGTGGGGTTGGCGGGAGCGAGCAGTACTTC
many,-,14,TRBJ2-5,TRBV28,CASSLFRSLETQYF,TGTGCCAGCAGTTTATTCCGGAGCCTGGAGACCCAGTACTTC
-,TRBD1,17,TRBJ2-5,TRBV11-2,CASSLDSTGALHETQYF,TGTGCCAGCAGCTTAGATTCCACAGGGGCTTTACATGAGACCCAGTACTTC
few,-,14,TRBJ2-7,TRBV10-3,CAIGSGTITYEQYF,TGTGCCATCGGCAGCGGGACAATTACCTACGAGCAGTACTTC
many,-,14,TRBJ2-3,TRBV7-9,CASSLATSTDTQYF,TGTGCCAGCAGTTTGGCCACTAGCACAGATACGCAGTATTTT
-,TRBD2,17,TRBJ2-1,TRBV24-1,CATSAGWEGKHYNEQFF,TGTGCCACCAGTGCCGGCTGGGAGGGGAAGCACTACAATGAGCAGTTCTTC
many,-,12,TRBJ2-1,TRBV30,CAGLSSYNEQFF,TGTGCGGGCCTGAGCTCCTACAATGAGCAGTTCTTC